This record concerns one TCR beta chain sequence. Extraction of RNA preceded its reverse transcription into cDNA, which served as the sequencing template. Assay used: immunoSEQ multiplex PCR; TCRdb lists only in-frame clones, some missing. This sample carries 190,000 or so clones, roughly three fifths of them seen once, and the ten largest clones take 3% to 3.5%. Treatment meaning: oral pan-JAK inhibitor, 5-10 mg twice daily. This sample was taken from a study of CD8+ T cells in alopecia areata. The starting material was CD4+ T cells sorted from blood, obtained at week 4, from a patient treated with tofacitinib. The receptor was derived from a human donor with alopecia areata.

CDR3 coding DNA: TGTGCCAGCAGCCAAGAAGGAGGGGGCTTCGCCTACGAGCAGTACTTC. Protein product: CASSQEGGGFAYEQYF. The J gene is TRBJ2-7, the V gene TRBV4-2; possible D gene TRBD1, 7 bases. The CDR3 spans 16 residues. The V end lost 0 bases, the J end lost 2 bases, and 14 bases lay between the germline ends. CDR1 LGHNA and CDR2 YNFKEQ come from the germline V gene.